Each of the 22 T cell receptor beta chains below was sequenced from the same sample in a study of cytomegalovirus exposure and HLA in healthy donors. Sequenced by immunoSEQ multiplex PCR; TCRdb stores in-frame clones only, minus some. Among about 89,000 clones listed, roughly 80% were seen once. Sequenced material: PBMCs. The receptors originated from a woman aged 18-29 years in good health and CMV-seropositive.

A remark on this clone: The same CDR3 also results from other DNA sequences found in this sample. J is TRBJ2-7 and V is TRBV7-9; TRBD2 is a possible D gene (5 bases). The germline V gene has CDR1 SEHNR and CDR2 FQNEAQ (reference sequence). Trimming stripped 1 base from V and 6 bases from J, with 7 bases between. There are 12 residues in the CDR3. The CDR3 coding sequence is TGTGCCAGCAGCTTAGGGGGAGCCGAGCAGTACTTC. Translating gives CASSLGGAEQYF. Combining the CDR3 with reference TRBV7-9 and TRBJ2-7 gives the whole variable domain DTGVSQNPRHKITKRGQNVTFRCDPISEHNRLYWYRQTLGQGPEFLTYFQNEAQLEKSRLLSDRFSAERPKGSFSTLEIQRTEQGDSAMYLCASSLGGAEQYFGPGTRLTVT.

This chain connects TRBV18 to TRBJ2-6; the D is unclear. Germline V gene data show CDR1 as KGHSH and CDR2 as LQKENI. The V and J ends lost 3 bases and 4 bases respectively, with 10 bases between them. This CDR3 contains 15 residues. The CDR3 DNA reads TGTGCCAGCTCACCCGAGGTTCCCGGGGCCAACGTCCTGACTTTC. This sequence encodes CASSPEVPGANVLTF.

The chain carries TRBV6-6 and TRBJ2-1; D might be TRBD1 (5 bases). Trimming took off 6 bases at V and 7 bases at J, with 10 bases between the two ends. The CDR3 runs to 12 residues. Germline V CDR1 and CDR2: MNHNY, SVGAGI (reference sequence). The CDR3 is CASRPRQNEQFF. In DNA, the CDR3 is TGTGCCAGCAGGCCCAGACAGAATGAGCAGTTCTTC.

This clone appeared once. CDR3 in amino acids: CASSVTGTAVYGYTF. DNA for the CDR3: TGTGCCAGCAGTGTCACCGGGACAGCTGTGTATGGCTACACCTTC. The rearrangement links TRBV28 to TRBJ1-2; 7 bases are shared with TRBD1. Trimming took 5 bases from V and 5 from J; bases not matched to a gene: 11. The CDR3 consists of 15 residues. Germline values: CDR1 MDHEN, CDR2 SYDVKM.

This chain connects TRBV6-5 to TRBJ2-5; D is perhaps TRBD2 (5 bases). The germline V and J ends were trimmed by 6 bases and 1 base, with 12 bases remaining between them. CDR1 MNHEY and CDR2 SVGAGI come from the germline V gene. The CDR3 extends over 14 amino acids. The CDR3 DNA sequence: TGTGCCAGCAGCCGAGAGCGGTCCCAAGAGACCCAGTACTTC. This sequence encodes CASSRERSQETQYF.

The V and J genes are TRBV28 and TRBJ2-6; TRBD2 is a possible D gene (5 bases). Trimming pared 5 bases from V and 0 bases from J, leaving 11 bases between. CDR3 length equals 16 residues. Germline values: CDR1 MDHEN, CDR2 SYDVKM. This CDR3 reads CASSPYGVSGANVLTF. CDR3 bases: TGTGCCAGCAGTCCGTACGGGGTCTCTGGGGCCAACGTCCTGACTTTC. Full variable domain (missing parts from reference TRBV28 and TRBJ2-6): DVKVTQSSRYLVKRTGEKVFLECVQDMDHENMFWYRQDPGLGLRLIYFSYDVKMKEKGDIPEGYSVSREKKERFSLILESASTNQTSMYLCASSPYGVSGANVLTFGAGSRLTVL.

The chain uses TRBV19 and TRBJ1-3, with D hard to call. Germline V gives CDR1 LNHDA, CDR2 SQIVND (reference sequence). The V end was cut by 5 bases, the J end by 2 bases, with 16 bases between. The CDR3 is 16 amino acids. Here the CDR3 reads CASSVTRPVAGNTIYF. The CDR3 coding sequence is TGTGCCAGTAGTGTGACACGGCCGGTGGCTGGAAACACCATATATTTT. The entire variable domain, with the rest obtained from reference TRBV19 and TRBJ1-3, is as follows: DGGITQSPKYLFRKEGQNVTLSCEQNLNHDAMYWYRQDPGQGLRLIYYSQIVNDFQKGDIAEGYSVSREKKESFPLTVTSAQKNPTAFYLCASSVTRPVAGNTIYFGEGSWLTVV.

The V call is TRBV7-2, the J call TRBJ2-3; TRBD2 matches at 12 bases. Germline-derived CDR1 and CDR2 are SGHTA and FQGNSA. V was clipped by 6 bases and J by 6 bases; unmatched bases: 10. The CDR3 extends over 16 amino acids. This chain's CDR3 is CASSRILAGGPDTQYF. The DNA of the CDR3 is TGTGCCAGCAGTCGAATCCTAGCGGGGGGGCCCGATACGCAGTATTTT.

The genes are TRBV9 and TRBJ1-2, with 9 bases that match TRBD1. This CDR3 has 14 amino acids. Looked up from germline, CDR1 is SGDLS and CDR2 is YYNGEE. J was trimmed by 4 bases and V by 3 bases; bases with no gene match: 4. As DNA, the CDR3 is TGTGCCAGCAGCGGAACAGGGGGCGTCTATGGCTACACCTTC. It codes for CASSGTGGVYGYTF.

This rearrangement joins TRBV5-1 to TRBJ2-7; a weak D match, TRBD1 (5 bases). The ends were cut back, 0 bases at V and 1 base at J, with 11 bases in the middle. In germline, CDR1 is SGHRS, CDR2 YFSETQ. This CDR3 has 15 residues. CDR3 coding DNA: TGCGCCAGCAGCTTGGACCCCACAGGTTCCTACGAGCAGTACTTC. It translates to CASSLDPTGSYEQYF.

The chain employs TRBV7-9 and TRBJ1-5; TRBD1 aligns across 10 bases. Germline lookup yields CDR1 SEHNR and CDR2 FQNEAQ (reference sequence). CDR3 length: 16 residues. The junction had 4 bases not matched to a gene; V was cut back by 1 base and J by 4 bases. The DNA for the CDR3 is TGTGCCAGCAGCTTAGGGACAGGGGGAACGAATCAGCCCCAGCATTTT. Amino acids: CASSLGTGGTNQPQHF.

This chain uses TRBV4-1 with TRBJ2-1, with D uncertain. Germline loops: CDR1 MGHRA, CDR2 YSYEKL. This CDR3 is 17 amino acids long. V shed 3 bases and J shed 6 bases, with 21 bases lying between them. CDR3 coding DNA: TGCGCCAGCAGCCATGCCACGAAGTCAGGTCACTCCAATGAGCAGTTCTTC. Translation gives CASSHATKSGHSNEQFF.

This clone came up once. J is TRBJ2-5 and V is TRBV10-1, with 11 positions matching TRBD2. V shed 6 bases, J shed 3 bases, and the junction held 3 bases outside the gene matches. The germline V gene encodes CDR1 WNHNN and CDR2 SYGVQD (reference sequence). There are 14 residues in the CDR3. CDR3 in DNA: TGCGCCAGCAGACTAGCGGGGGTAGAAGAGACCCAGTACTTC. It yields the protein CASRLAGVEETQYF.

This clone turned up a few times. The chain combines TRBV5-1 with TRBJ1-2; TRBD1 matches at 8 bases. The CDR3 has 15 residues. V was pared by 4 bases and J by 8 bases, with 13 bases of the junction left unmatched. CDR1 and CDR2 (germline): SGHRS, YFSETQ. The CDR3 region is CASSRGQGEVEGYTF. The DNA for the CDR3 is TGCGCCAGCAGCAGAGGACAGGGCGAGGTAGAGGGCTACACCTTC.

The chain combines TRBV19 with TRBJ1-1; no definite D call. CDR3 length equals 16 residues. The V end lost 1 base, the J end lost 0 bases, and 12 bases lay between the germline ends. Per germline, CDR1 LNHDA and CDR2 SQIVND (reference sequence). CDR3 sequence reads: CASSIGLGSLNTEAFF. CDR3 DNA: TGTGCCAGTAGTATAGGTTTGGGCAGTTTGAACACTGAAGCTTTCTTT.

This clone has just a few counts. The gene calls are TRBV7-2 and TRBJ1-6, with unresolved D. CDR1 is SGHTA, CDR2 FQGNSA, per germline. CDR3 length equals 13 residues. The germline V and J ends were trimmed by 1 base and 11 bases, with 9 bases remaining between them. The CDR3 is CASSLDSQAPLHF. CDR3 nucleotide sequence: TGTGCCAGCAGCTTAGACTCCCAGGCACCCCTCCACTTT.

CDR3 sequence: CASSQAALGANTEAFF. CDR3 nucleotides: TGCGCCAGCAGCCAAGCTGCCCTAGGGGCGAACACTGAAGCTTTCTTT. The rearrangement uses TRBV4-1 and TRBJ1-1, with D possibly TRBD1 on 5 matching bases. CDR3 length: 16 amino acids. V was cut by 1 base and J by 1 base, with 13 bases left in between. Germline CDR1 and CDR2: MGHRA and YSYEKL.

The genes are TRBV18 and TRBJ1-3; D gene uncertain. The germline CDR1 and CDR2 sequences are KGHSH and LQKENI. There are 14 residues in the CDR3. Trimming took off 2 bases at V and 3 bases at J, with 8 bases between the two ends. The CDR3 sequence: CASSPEGGGNTIYF. In nucleotides, the CDR3 is TGTGCCAGCTCACCAGAAGGAGGTGGAAACACCATATATTTT.

A few counts support this clone. The V call is TRBV29-1, the J call TRBJ2-1; D may be TRBD2 (6 bases). Germline V gives CDR1 SQVTM, CDR2 ANQGSEA. With 1 base removed from V and 6 bases from J, the gap between germline ends came to 10 bases. This CDR3 spans 13 amino acids. In DNA form, the CDR3 reads TGCAGCGTTGAAGCGGGGGTCGTCAATGAGCAGTTCTTC. Translation gives CSVEAGVVNEQFF.

The chain recombines TRBV5-1 with TRBJ2-5; perhaps TRBD1 as D (6 bases). The CDR3 sequence is 14 residues long. Germline CDR1 is SGHRS and CDR2 is YFSETQ. The V and J ends lost 5 bases and 5 bases respectively, with 16 bases between them. This chain's CDR3 is CASSEGDAGETQYF. The CDR3 DNA sequence: TGCGCCAGCAGTGAGGGGGACGCAGGTGAGACCCAGTACTTC. The complete variable domain, with remaining parts taken from reference TRBV5-1 and TRBJ2-5, reads KAGVTQTPRYLIKTRGQQVTLSCSPISGHRSVSWYQQTPGQGLQFLFEYFSETQRNKGNFPGRFSGRQFSNSRSEMNVSTLELGDSALYLCASSEGDAGETQYFGPGTRLLVL.

The chain combines TRBV6-1 with TRBJ1-2, with D possibly TRBD1 on 5 matching bases. V was trimmed by 2 bases and J by 8 bases, leaving 12 bases between them. This CDR3 is 13 amino acids long. The germline CDR1 and CDR2 sequences are MNHNS and SASEGT. The chain's CDR3 is CASSETRVVGYTF. DNA of the CDR3: TGTGCCAGCAGTGAAACCAGGGTGGTGGGCTACACCTTC.

V is TRBV10-1 and J is TRBJ2-1; TRBD1 agrees at 8 bases. The CDR3 has 13 residues. The ends lost 4 bases at V and 9 bases at J; junction bases unmatched: 5. CDR1 and CDR2 from the germline V gene are WNHNN and SYGVQD (reference sequence). The CDR3 sequence is CASSVRTGTEQFF. The CDR3 bases are TGCGCCAGCAGTGTTAGGACAGGGACTGAGCAGTTCTTC.